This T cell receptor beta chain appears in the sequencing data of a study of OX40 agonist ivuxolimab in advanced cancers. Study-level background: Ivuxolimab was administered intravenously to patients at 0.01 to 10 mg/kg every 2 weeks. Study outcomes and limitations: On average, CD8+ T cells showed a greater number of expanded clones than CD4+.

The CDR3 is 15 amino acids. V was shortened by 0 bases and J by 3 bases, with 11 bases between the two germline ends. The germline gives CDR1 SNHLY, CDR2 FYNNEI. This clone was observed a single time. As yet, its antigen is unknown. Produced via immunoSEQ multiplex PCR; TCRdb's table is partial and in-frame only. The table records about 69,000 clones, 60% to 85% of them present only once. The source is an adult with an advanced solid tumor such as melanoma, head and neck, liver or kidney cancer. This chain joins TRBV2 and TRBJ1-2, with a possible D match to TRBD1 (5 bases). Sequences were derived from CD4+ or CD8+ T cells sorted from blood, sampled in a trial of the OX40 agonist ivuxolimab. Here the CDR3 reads CASSEAWGVDYGYTF. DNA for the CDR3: TGTGCCAGCAGTGAAGCGTGGGGGGTTGACTATGGCTACACCTTC.